The source of this T cell receptor beta chain is a study of neurological immune-mediated disorders. Study results and limitations: It was the repertoires of 18 of 34 multiple sclerosis patients that phylogenetic grouping placed in one related-CDR3 cluster, which is a possible signature. TCR-beta repertoires seemed private in all groups, with no expanded CDR3 amino acid sequences shared.

This clonotype was observed at least ten times. Its antigen is undetermined. As for the cDNA, it was generated by 5'RACE with 10-nucleotide random UMIs. One entry per CDR3 protein, called by TCRdb with MiXCR from the 5' RACE reads. Found here are approximately 65,000 distinct CDR3 sequences, over 4% of them singletons; the top ten hold under 3%. The sequenced sample consisted of PBMCs. This clonotype originated in a man in his forties or fifties with multiple sclerosis.

CDR3 loop: CSARRTAEGGYTF. In DNA form, the CDR3 reads TGCAGTGCTAGGAGGACAGCTGAGGGTGGCTACACCTTC. This chain joins TRBV20-1 and TRBJ1-2; tentatively, D is TRBD1 (6 bases). The V and J ends lost 3 bases and 7 bases respectively, with 15 bases between them. Germline CDR1 and CDR2: DFQATT and SNEGSKA (reference sequence). The CDR3 covers 13 residues.